The clone carrying this TCR beta chain was detected only a few times. Its antigen is not identified. The data were taken from a study of identical twins. TCRdb ran MiXCR on the 5' RACE reads and lists one entry per CDR3 protein. This sample has 420,000 or so distinct CDR3 sequences, with approximately 17% found just once. The CDR3 is made up of 17 amino acids. Trimming removed 1 base at V and 0 bases at J, with 10 bases between. Notes on the study in general: One should note that invariant MAIT and iNKT cells could partly confound zero-insertion analyses. Models predicted less out-of-frame TCR alpha sharing in monozygotic twins than was found. Twins' excess sharing was less marked for out-of-frame beta sequences.

This TCR came from a man aged 50-60 years in good health. The chain employs TRBV12-3 or TRBV12-4 and TRBJ2-6; perhaps TRBD2 as D (5 bases). Sequencing was performed on naive T cells sorted from blood. The CDR3 reads CASSLGGFLSGANVLTF. The CDR3 DNA reads as TGTGCCAGCAGTTTAGGCGGGTTCCTCTCTGGGGCCAACGTCCTGACTTTC.